The rows below give T cell receptor beta chains drawn from one sample of a study of a mutant IDH1 vaccine in newly diagnosed glioma. No antigen has been assigned to these receptors. Only in-frame clones appear in the TCRdb table, and some are missing; sequencing was by immunoSEQ multiplex PCR. Here the sample spans tens of thousands of clones, more than 85% being singletons. This specimen consisted of PBMCs, obtained from a glioma patient whose treatment included an IDH1 peptide vaccine. Source of these receptors: a man aged 50-59 years with glioma. CDR3s leave out the opening cysteine and the closing phenylalanine or tryptophan.

TRBV6-4	TRBJ2-1	ASSDSAGGHNEQF
TRBV7-8	TRBJ2-7	ASSSSREQY
TRBV10-2	TRBJ2-4	ASLEGENIQY
TRBV30	TRBJ2-7	AWSEGLAGGQY
TRBV2	TRBJ2-7	ASRLRLAGISYEQY
TRBV6-1	TRBJ1-4	ASMKTTNEKLF
TRBV2	TRBJ1-2	ASSDRGNYGYT
TRBV10-3	TRBJ2-5	AISLTGGGETQY
TRBV5-4	TRBJ1-2	ASSLVDRAGGYT
TRBV6-5	TRBJ2-5	ASSYSISRAETQY
TRBV5-1	TRBJ1-1	ASSLGWFSSPGREAF
TRBV13	TRBJ1-2	ASSLDRDRGVGYT
TRBV7-3	TRBJ2-3	ASSGGQGATDTQY
TRBV27	TRBJ1-5	ASSLTAIAGQPQH
TRBV6-5	TRBJ2-2	ASSFPAVGELF
TRBV4-3	TRBJ2-7	ASSQDGTAVYEQY
TRBV10-2	TRBJ1-6	ASHSGTGLHSPLH
TRBV19	TRBJ1-5	ATQQGQGNNQPQH
TRBV6-5	TRBJ2-3	ASRPDRETDTQY
TRBV11-2	TRBJ1-1	ASSFRQAMNTEAF
TRBV27	TRBJ1-4	ASSLSGDGNNEKLF
TRBV2	TRBJ2-3	ASMLGTRRSGTDTQY
TRBV5-1	TRBJ2-2	ASSTGQRNTGELF
TRBV28	TRBJ2-2	ASKYPGLAGGGNTGELF
TRBV7-6	TRBJ2-1	ASSLALSSGYNEQF
TRBV6-6	TRBJ2-3	ASSDNGGPSDTQY
TRBV9	TRBJ1-2	ASSGTASYGYT
TRBV28	TRBJ1-1	ASSYTSFGNTEAF
TRBV19	TRBJ2-5	ASSIDGQETQY
TRBV10-3	TRBJ1-1	AISESINTEAF
TRBV7-2	TRBJ1-5	ASSPGSRGRNQPQH
TRBV7-8	TRBJ2-3	ASSLIAGDTQY
TRBV5-6	TRBJ1-1	ASSFWGGTEAF
TRBV9	TRBJ2-3	ASSLDREADTQY
TRBV29-1	TRBJ1-2	SVERGYGYT
TRBV27	TRBJ2-2	ASSSLIEGPNTGELF
TRBV5-1	TRBJ1-1	ASSLAGRGNTEAF